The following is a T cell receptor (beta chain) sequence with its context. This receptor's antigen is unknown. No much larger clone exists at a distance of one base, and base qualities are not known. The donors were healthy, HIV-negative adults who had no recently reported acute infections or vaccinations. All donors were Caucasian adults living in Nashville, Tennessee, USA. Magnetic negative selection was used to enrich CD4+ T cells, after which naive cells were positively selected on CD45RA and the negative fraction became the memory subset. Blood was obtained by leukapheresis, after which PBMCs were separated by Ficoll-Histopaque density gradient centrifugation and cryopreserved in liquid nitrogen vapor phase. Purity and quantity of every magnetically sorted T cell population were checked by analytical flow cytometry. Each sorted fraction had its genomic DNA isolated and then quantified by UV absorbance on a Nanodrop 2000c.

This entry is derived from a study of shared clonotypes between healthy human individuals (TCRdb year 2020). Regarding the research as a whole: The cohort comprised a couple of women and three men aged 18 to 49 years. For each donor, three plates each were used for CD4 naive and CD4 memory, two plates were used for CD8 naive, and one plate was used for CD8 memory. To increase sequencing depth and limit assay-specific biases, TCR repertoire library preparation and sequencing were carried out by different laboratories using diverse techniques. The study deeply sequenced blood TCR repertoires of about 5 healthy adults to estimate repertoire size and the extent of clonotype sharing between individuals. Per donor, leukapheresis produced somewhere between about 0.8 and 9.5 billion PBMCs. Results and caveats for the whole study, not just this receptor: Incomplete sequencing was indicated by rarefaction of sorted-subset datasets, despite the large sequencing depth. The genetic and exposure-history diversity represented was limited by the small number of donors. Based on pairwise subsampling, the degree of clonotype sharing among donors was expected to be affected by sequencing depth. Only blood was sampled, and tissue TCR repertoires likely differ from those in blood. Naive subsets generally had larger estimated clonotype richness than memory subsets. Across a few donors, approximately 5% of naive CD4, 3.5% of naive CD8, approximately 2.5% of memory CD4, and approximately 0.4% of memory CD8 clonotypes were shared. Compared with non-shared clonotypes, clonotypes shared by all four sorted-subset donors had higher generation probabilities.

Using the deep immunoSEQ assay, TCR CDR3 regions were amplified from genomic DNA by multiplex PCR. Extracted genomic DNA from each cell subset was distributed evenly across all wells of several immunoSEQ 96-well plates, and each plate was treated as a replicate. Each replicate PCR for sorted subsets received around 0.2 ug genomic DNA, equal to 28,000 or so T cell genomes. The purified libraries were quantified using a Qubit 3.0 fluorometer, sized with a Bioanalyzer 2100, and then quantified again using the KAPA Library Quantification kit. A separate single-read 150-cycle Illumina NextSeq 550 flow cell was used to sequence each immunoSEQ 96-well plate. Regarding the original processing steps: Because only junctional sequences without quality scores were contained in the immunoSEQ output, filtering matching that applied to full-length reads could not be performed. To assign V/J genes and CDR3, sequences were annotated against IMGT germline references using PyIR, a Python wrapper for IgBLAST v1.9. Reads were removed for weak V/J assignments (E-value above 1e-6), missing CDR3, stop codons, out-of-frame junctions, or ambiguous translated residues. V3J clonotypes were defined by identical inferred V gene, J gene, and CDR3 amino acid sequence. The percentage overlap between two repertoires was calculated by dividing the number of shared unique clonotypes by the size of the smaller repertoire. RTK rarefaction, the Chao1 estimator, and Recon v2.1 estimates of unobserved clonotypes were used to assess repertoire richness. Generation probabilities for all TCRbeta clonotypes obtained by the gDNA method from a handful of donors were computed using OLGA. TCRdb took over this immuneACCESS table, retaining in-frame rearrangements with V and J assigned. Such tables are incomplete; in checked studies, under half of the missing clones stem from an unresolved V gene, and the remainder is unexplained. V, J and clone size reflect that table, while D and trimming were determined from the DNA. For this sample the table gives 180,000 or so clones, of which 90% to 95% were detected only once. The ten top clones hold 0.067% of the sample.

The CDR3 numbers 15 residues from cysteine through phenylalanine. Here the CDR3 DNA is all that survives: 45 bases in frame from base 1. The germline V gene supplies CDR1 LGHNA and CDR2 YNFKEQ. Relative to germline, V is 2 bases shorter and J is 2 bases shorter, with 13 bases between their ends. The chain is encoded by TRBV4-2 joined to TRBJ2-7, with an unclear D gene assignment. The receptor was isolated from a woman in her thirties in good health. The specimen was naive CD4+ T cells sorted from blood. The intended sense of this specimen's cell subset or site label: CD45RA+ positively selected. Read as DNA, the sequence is TGTGCCAGCAGCCAATCCCTGGAAGCTCCCTACGAGCAGTACTTC. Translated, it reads CASSQSLEAPYEQYF.